These 32 T cell receptor beta chains were sequenced from one sample in a study of cytomegalovirus exposure and HLA in healthy donors. The PCR employed 60 Vbeta primers together with 13 Jbeta primers. Produced via immunoSEQ multiplex PCR; TCRdb's table is partial and in-frame only. The table lists some 150,000 clones, roughly four fifths of them singletons. The sequenced material came from PBMCs. The receptor source for this set is a man in his forties in good health and CMV-seronegative.

V and J are TRBV7-3 and TRBJ1-6, with D tentatively TRBD1 (6 bases). Germline loops: CDR1 SGHTA, CDR2 FQGTGA. The CDR3 is made up of 16 amino acids. V dropped 5 bases and J dropped 2 bases, with 13 bases sitting between them. The chain's CDR3 is CASSRRTEAYNSPLHF. The DNA of the CDR3 is TGTGCCAGCAGCCGCCGGACAGAAGCCTATAATTCACCCCTCCACTTT.

This chain uses TRBV5-1 with TRBJ2-1; 8 nucleotides agree with TRBD2. CDR3 length: 13 residues. J lost 0 bases, V lost 9 bases, and 2 bases had no gene match. Per the germline V gene, CDR1 is SGHRS and CDR2 is YFSETQ. The CDR3 loop reads CATGTSSYNEQFF. CDR3 sequence (DNA): TGCGCCACCGGGACTAGCTCCTACAATGAGCAGTTCTTC.

CDR3 sequence reads: CASSADGLAGGPWSGELFF. The CDR3 DNA follows: TGTGCCAGCAGTGCCGATGGACTAGCGGGGGGGCCATGGAGCGGGGAGCTGTTTTTT. This rearrangement joins TRBV6-4 to TRBJ2-2; TRBD2 matches 15 bases. Germline CDR1 and CDR2: MRHNA and SNTAGT. The V segment lost 4 bases and the J segment 7 bases; nucleotides outside the gene matches: 13. The CDR3 is made up of 19 amino acids.

The CDR3 loop is CASSQGTAGGFYGYTF. The CDR3 DNA is TGCGCCAGCAGCCAAGGGACGGCAGGGGGCTTCTATGGCTACACCTTC. The chain employs TRBV4-3 and TRBJ1-2, with 8 bases identical to TRBD1. This CDR3 has 16 amino acids. J was trimmed by 4 bases and V by 1 base; bases with no gene match: 8. CDR1 is LGHNA, CDR2 YSLEER, per germline.

The rearrangement joins TRBV29-1 to TRBJ2-1, with D possibly being TRBD1 (5 bases). There are 12 residues in the CDR3. Germline V lookup: CDR1 SQVTM, CDR2 ANQGSEA. V was cut by 2 bases and J by 9 bases, with 11 bases left in between. The CDR3 sequence is CSVELGLGEQFF. CDR3 nucleotides: TGCAGCGTTGAATTGGGGCTCGGTGAGCAGTTCTTC.

The rearrangement links TRBV7-9 to TRBJ1-4; unclear D gene. Germline V gene lookup returns CDR1 SEHNR and CDR2 FQNEAQ (reference sequence). The V end lost 1 base, the J end lost 3 bases, and 12 bases lay between the germline ends. The CDR3 loop spans 16 amino acids. This CDR3 reads CASSLVSGSPNEKLFF. CDR3 nucleotide sequence: TGTGCCAGCAGCTTAGTCTCTGGCAGTCCTAATGAAAAACTGTTTTTT.

The chain has TRBV13 and TRBJ2-3; 7 nucleotides align to TRBD2. The CDR3 loop spans 15 amino acids. Per germline, CDR1 PRHDT and CDR2 FYEKMQ (reference sequence). J lost 2 bases, V lost 4 bases, and 6 bases had no gene match. This chain's CDR3 is CASSSSGLPTDTQYF. CDR3 nucleotides: TGTGCCAGCAGCTCGTCGGGACTACCCACAGATACGCAGTATTTT.

The CDR3 DNA reads as TGTGCCAGCAGCAAGAATTCGGCGGGGGGGCTTGAGACCCAGTACTTC. This gives the protein CASSKNSAGGLETQYF. The chain couples TRBV5-4 to TRBJ2-5; 9 positions agree with TRBD2. V dropped 4 bases and J dropped 5; count of bases not matched to a gene: 12. Germline V gives CDR1 SGHNT, CDR2 YYREEE (reference sequence). The CDR3 has 16 amino acids.

This clone was observed a few times. J is TRBJ2-1 and V is TRBV5-1; 7 bases align to TRBD1. The CDR3 loop spans 14 amino acids. Germline values: CDR1 SGHRS, CDR2 YFSETQ. V dropped 3 bases and J dropped 7; count of bases not matched to a gene: 7. CDR3 nucleotides: TGCGCCAGCAGCTACCCGGGACAGAAAAATGAGCAGTTCTTC. Translation gives CASSYPGQKNEQFF. Full variable domain (outside the CDR3, taken from reference TRBV5-1 and TRBJ2-1): KAGVTQTPRYLIKTRGQQVTLSCSPISGHRSVSWYQQTPGQGLQFLFEYFSETQRNKGNFPGRFSGRQFSNSRSEMNVSTLELGDSALYLCASSYPGQKNEQFFGPGTRLTVL.

The chain carries TRBV30 and TRBJ2-7; possibly TRBD1 for D (5 bases). Germline V CDR1 and CDR2: GTSNPN, SVGIG (reference sequence). The CDR3 contains 13 residues. The ends were cut back, 2 bases at V and 2 bases at J, with 10 bases in the middle. The CDR3 nucleotides read TGTGCCTGGAGTCAAGGGGTCCCCTACGAGCAGTACTTC. Encoded protein: CAWSQGVPYEQYF.

The gene calls are TRBV19 and TRBJ2-4; D is ambiguous. V was trimmed by 5 bases and J by 0 bases, leaving 8 bases between them. Germline V lookup: CDR1 LNHDA, CDR2 SQIVND (reference sequence). The CDR3 extends over 14 amino acids. CDR3 in amino acids: CASSPGLAKNIQYF. The CDR3 nucleotides are TGTGCCAGTAGTCCAGGCCTAGCCAAAAACATTCAGTACTTC.

The rearrangement uses TRBV28 and TRBJ1-2; 8 positions agree with TRBD1. Germline loops: CDR1 MDHEN, CDR2 SYDVKM. This CDR3 spans 15 amino acids. V trimming: 5 bases; J trimming: 5 bases; junction bases outside the gene matches: 10. CDR3 nucleotides: TGTGCCAGCAGTCCTTCCGGACAGGGCGAATATGGCTACACCTTC. This encodes CASSPSGQGEYGYTF.

The chain joins TRBV10-1 to TRBJ2-5, with TRBD2 matching over 8 bases. There are 14 residues in the CDR3. V was clipped by 5 bases and J by 9 bases; unmatched bases: 11. Germline V gives CDR1 WNHNN, CDR2 SYGVQD (reference sequence). The CDR3 loop reads CASSSGSGARPQYF. CDR3 bases: TGCGCCAGCAGTAGCGGTAGCGGGGCCCGGCCCCAGTACTTC.

In regard to this clone: The sample carries other DNA sequences with the same CDR3. This rearrangement joins TRBV30 to TRBJ1-2; 11 positions match TRBD1. CDR1 is GTSNPN, CDR2 SVGIG, per germline (reference sequence). CDR3 size: 14 residues. Losses at the gene ends were 3 bases for V and 8 bases for J; bases not matched to a gene: 8. The CDR3 sequence: CAWSPGQGARGYTF. CDR3 nucleotides: TGTGCCTGGAGCCCCGGACAGGGGGCGAGGGGCTACACCTTC.

The CDR3 here is CASSLLGARDEQYF. CDR3 DNA: TGCGCCAGCAGCTTGTTGGGAGCGAGGGACGAGCAGTACTTC. The chain couples TRBV5-1 to TRBJ2-7, with a possible D match to TRBD2 (5 bases). Germline-derived CDR1 and CDR2 are SGHRS and YFSETQ. V was clipped by 1 base and J by 5 bases, with 13 bases between them. CDR3 length: 14 amino acids.

CDR3 nucleotides: TGTGCCAGCAGTTTATCGTCCCAGGGTTTGGTCTATGGCTACACCTTC. Translated, it gives CASSLSSQGLVYGYTF. J is TRBJ1-2 and V is TRBV27, with D possibly matching TRBD1 (5 bases). This CDR3 has 16 residues. Trimming removed 0 bases from V and 4 bases from J, with 15 bases in between. CDR1 MNHEY and CDR2 SMNVEV come from the germline V gene (reference sequence).

V usage is TRBV9 and J usage is TRBJ2-7; TRBD1 agrees at 7 bases. The CDR3 loop spans 15 amino acids. In germline, CDR1 is SGDLS, CDR2 YYNGEE. V gave up 4 bases and J gave up 0 bases; unmatched junction bases: 7. The CDR3 here is CASSLNRDSSYEQYF. The DNA of the CDR3 is TGTGCCAGCAGCCTCAACCGGGACAGCTCCTACGAGCAGTACTTC.

The chain couples TRBV6-5 to TRBJ2-3, with D possibly matching TRBD2 (5 bases). CDR1 and CDR2 from the germline V gene are MNHEY and SVGAGI. The CDR3 runs 14 residues. Trimming removed 5 bases at V and 1 base at J, with 10 bases between. The CDR3 loop is CASSPYGGTDTQYF. DNA for the CDR3: TGTGCCAGCAGTCCCTACGGGGGCACAGATACGCAGTATTTT.

As DNA, the CDR3 is TGTGCCAGCAGTGCCTTAGCGGGGCCGTTCTACGAGCAGTACTTC. This gives the protein CASSALAGPFYEQYF. The rearrangement uses TRBV9 and TRBJ2-7, with 8 bases identical to TRBD2. Germline loops: CDR1 SGDLS, CDR2 YYNGEE. V was pared by 5 bases and J by 3 bases, with 10 bases of the junction left unmatched. The CDR3 is 15 residues long.

The chain is built from TRBV7-2 and TRBJ2-7; 10 bases are a match to TRBD1. Germline trimming cut 7 bases from V and 6 bases from J; bases unmatched to any gene: 12. This CDR3 has 15 amino acids. Germline V lookup: CDR1 SGHTA, CDR2 FQGNSA. The CDR3 sequence is CASNSPGQGRGEQYF. CDR3 bases: TGTGCCAGCAATTCGCCGGGACAGGGGAGGGGCGAGCAGTACTTC.

The sample holds a few counts of this clone. The chain links TRBV2 to TRBJ1-5; D is unclear. Germline V CDR1 and CDR2: SNHLY, FYNNEI. Trimming cost V 0 bases and J 0 bases, with 6 bases left between them. The CDR3 covers 15 residues. The CDR3 nucleotides are TGTGCCAGCAGTGAAGCCCCCGGTAGCAATCAGCCCCAGCATTTT. Protein sequence: CASSEAPGSNQPQHF.

The chain employs TRBV5-4 and TRBJ2-3; 13 nucleotides match TRBD2. This CDR3 is built from 15 residues. V shed 0 bases, J shed 7 bases, and the junction held 2 bases outside the gene matches. Germline CDR1 is SGHNT and CDR2 is YYREEE (reference sequence). The CDR3 region has the DNA TGTGCCAGCAGCTTGGAACTAGCGGGGGGGCATACGCAGTATTTT. The encoded protein is CASSLELAGGHTQYF.

For this clone: This CDR3 is missing its conserved last phenylalanine or tryptophan, likely due to a read error. The chain uses TRBV6-5 and TRBJ2-2, with TRBD2 identical over 9 bases. The CDR3 spans 14 residues. The V gene's germline CDR1 is MNHEY and CDR2 SVGAGI. J lost 5 bases, V lost 6 bases, and 4 bases had no gene match. This CDR3 is CASRRGGMTGELFL. Here the CDR3 DNA reads TGTGCCAGCAGGCGGGGGGGTATGACCGGGGAGCTGTTTCTT.

This chain connects TRBV11-2 to TRBJ2-7; D may be TRBD2 (5 bases). Trimming took 5 bases from V and 5 from J, leaving 10 bases between them. The germline V gene encodes CDR1 SGHAT and CDR2 FQNNGV. This CDR3 has 12 residues. The CDR3: CASSPRGDEQYF. CDR3 sequence (DNA): TGTGCCAGCAGCCCCCGGGGAGACGAGCAGTACTTC.

A single count supports this clone. This CDR3 reads CASSPPDRQNTGELFF. CDR3 bases: TGTGCCAGCTCACCCCCCGACAGACAGAACACCGGGGAGCTGTTTTTT. V usage is TRBV18 and J usage is TRBJ2-2; D may be TRBD1 (5 bases). V gave up 3 bases and J gave up 1 base, with 12 bases separating them. Germline-derived CDR1 and CDR2 are KGHSH and LQKENI. CDR3 length: 16 residues. Supplemented by reference TRBV18 and TRBJ2-2, the full variable domain reads NAGVMQNPRHLVRRRGQEARLRCSPMKGHSHVYWYRQLPEEGLKFMVYLQKENIIDESGMPKERFSAEFPKEGPSILRIQQVVRGDSAAYFCASSPPDRQNTGELFFGEGSRLTVL.

The genes are TRBV6-1 and TRBJ2-5, with D unclear. V was shortened by 6 bases and J by 1 base, with 15 bases between the two germline ends. There are 15 residues in the CDR3. Germline V lookup: CDR1 MNHNS, CDR2 SASEGT. The CDR3 loop reads CASSSISKSQETQYF. The DNA of the CDR3 is TGTGCCAGCAGCTCCATTAGCAAAAGCCAAGAGACCCAGTACTTC.

The gene calls are TRBV29-1 and TRBJ1-1; D might be TRBD1 (5 bases). CDR3 length: 17 residues. Per the germline V gene, CDR1 is SQVTM and CDR2 is ANQGSEA. V lost 4 bases, J lost 1 base, and 22 bases lay in between. CDR3 nucleotides: TGCAGCGTTGCCCAACCTGGCTTGACAGATACGAACACTGAAGCTTTCTTT. Its protein product is CSVAQPGLTDTNTEAFF.

The chain joins TRBV4-3 to TRBJ2-7; TRBD2 might be the D (5 bases). V was clipped by 1 base and J by 3 bases, with 16 bases between them. CDR1 is LGHNA and CDR2 is YSLEER in the germline V gene. This CDR3 comprises 16 residues. The CDR3 protein is CASSQVSDLGSYEQYF. In DNA form, the CDR3 reads TGCGCCAGCAGCCAAGTATCCGATCTGGGGAGCTACGAGCAGTACTTC.

This clone occurred a few times. The V gene is TRBV5-1, the J gene TRBJ2-7, with D possibly matching TRBD1 (5 bases). The CDR3 runs to 16 residues. The ends were cut back, 0 bases at V and 4 bases at J, with 17 bases in the middle. Germline V lookup: CDR1 SGHRS, CDR2 YFSETQ. The CDR3 protein is CASSLGGGEKGYEQYF. The CDR3 bases are TGCGCCAGCAGCTTGGGGGGCGGCGAAAAGGGTTACGAGCAGTACTTC.

The rearrangement links TRBV29-1 to TRBJ1-2, with 9 positions matching TRBD1. Losses at the gene ends were 7 bases for V and 5 bases for J; bases not matched to a gene: 8. In germline, CDR1 is SQVTM, CDR2 ANQGSEA. CDR3 length equals 13 residues. CDR3 in amino acids: CSAARQGDYGYTF. In DNA, the CDR3 is TGCAGCGCTGCGAGACAGGGGGATTATGGCTACACCTTC. The full variable domain, with the rest looked up from reference TRBV29-1 and TRBJ1-2, is SAVISQKPSRDICQRGTSLTIQCQVDSQVTMMFWYRQQPGQSLTLIATANQGSEATYESGFVIDKFPISRPNLTFSTLTVSNMSPEDSSIYLCSAARQGDYGYTFGSGTRLTVV.

The V gene is TRBV7-2, the J gene TRBJ1-1; weak D call: TRBD1 (5 bases). The CDR3 spans 14 residues. CDR1 is SGHTA, CDR2 FQGNSA, per germline. The germline V and J ends were trimmed by 6 bases and 6 bases, with 17 bases remaining between them. This CDR3 is CASSPLGEYAEAFF. CDR3 sequence (DNA): TGTGCCAGCAGTCCCCTAGGGGAATACGCTGAAGCTTTCTTT.

The chain is built from TRBV5-1 and TRBJ1-2, with D perhaps matching TRBD1 (5 bases). The ends were cut back, 4 bases at V and 8 bases at J, with 21 bases in the middle. The length of the CDR3 is 15 residues. CDR1 and CDR2 (germline): SGHRS, YFSETQ. The CDR3 sequence: CASSIGGATRRGYTF. The CDR3 DNA reads as TGCGCCAGCAGCATTGGCGGGGCAACGAGGAGGGGCTACACCTTC.